This TCR beta chain was captured in a study of T cell clones after liver transplantation. The data were produced by immunoSEQ multiplex PCR, yet TCRdb's version contains in-frame clones alone and is incomplete. Among 75,000 to 95,000 clones, over 80% were seen once, and the ten largest hold 2.5% to 3%. The clonotype was recovered from a human patient who received a liver transplant. These T cells may partly come from the graft donor. The sample in question was CD4+ T cells from blood, obtained at the 22-month timepoint.

CDR3 loop: CASSSPGQPQHF. CDR3 coding DNA: TGTGCCAGCAGTTCTCCGGGTCAGCCCCAGCATTTT. V and J are TRBV6-6 and TRBJ1-5; D unresolved. The germline V and J ends were trimmed by 4 bases and 6 bases, with 7 bases remaining between them. The CDR3 runs 12 residues. The germline V gene encodes CDR1 MNHNY and CDR2 SVGAGI (reference sequence).